These 3 T cell receptor beta chains originate from one sample sequenced in a study of T cell responses to AZD1222 COVID-19 vaccine. The method was immunoSEQ multiplex PCR; TCRdb's version includes in-frame clones alone and lacks a portion of them. This repertoire shows some 160,000 clones, approximately 93% found once; its top ten account for approximately 0.88%. Sequencing used peripheral blood, obtained on day 0 of AZD1222 vaccination. The receptors were gathered from an adult in good health.

The gene calls are TRBV4-3 and TRBJ2-7, with D possibly matching TRBD1 (5 bases). There are 14 residues in the CDR3. Trimming removed 0 bases from V and 4 bases from J, with 10 bases in between. Germline values: CDR1 LGHNA, CDR2 YSLEER. The chain's CDR3 is CASSQESRGYEQYF. CDR3 nucleotides: TGCGCCAGCAGCCAAGAGAGTAGGGGTTACGAGCAGTACTTC.

The chain employs TRBV6-5 and TRBJ2-4; weak D call: TRBD1 (6 bases). The germline V gene has CDR1 MNHEY and CDR2 SVGAGI. The CDR3 is made up of 13 amino acids. V was pared by 6 bases and J by 4 bases, with 10 bases between. The CDR3 sequence: CASSRQAKNIQYF. As DNA, the CDR3 is TGTGCCAGCAGCAGACAGGCGAAAAACATTCAGTACTTC.

The chain carries TRBV19 and TRBJ2-5; D perhaps matches TRBD2 (6 bases). Per germline, CDR1 LNHDA and CDR2 SQIVND (reference sequence). Trimming took off 6 bases at V and 9 bases at J, with 20 bases between the two ends. The CDR3 has 14 amino acids. CDR3 protein: CASSPMGGAPAQYF. The CDR3 DNA reads TGTGCCAGTAGCCCAATGGGCGGGGCCCCGGCCCAGTACTTC. Full variable domain (missing parts from reference TRBV19 and TRBJ2-5): DGGITQSPKYLFRKEGQNVTLSCEQNLNHDAMYWYRQDPGQGLRLIYYSQIVNDFQKGDIAEGYSVSREKKESFPLTVTSAQKNPTAFYLCASSPMGGAPAQYFGPGTRLLVL.